The TCR beta chain described here comes from a study of T cells in Graves' hyperthyroidism and ophthalmopathy. Patients were aged 18 to 65, had disease duration under 2 months, and had newly diagnosed hyperthyroidism. Germline V gene sequence: CDR1 SEHNR, CDR2 FQNEAQ (reference sequence). The CDR3 is 13 amino acids. Trimming shortened V by 5 bases and J by 10 bases, and 17 bases separated the two germline ends. Study-level findings and limits: Ophthalmopathy was distinguished from stable hyperthyroidism by 13 V-J signatures.

TCR beta CDR3 regions were amplified from RNA. HTBI primers were the set used in a first-round RT-PCR of the TCR CDR3. MiXCR was run by TCRdb on the multiplex PCR reads, yielding one entry per CDR3 protein. The sample carries some 510,000 distinct CDR3 sequences, about a fifth recorded once. Ten or more counts support this clonotype. The antigen is not known. The source material was blood. The chain couples TRBV7-9 to TRBJ1-2; D is ambiguous. The clonotype comes from a man aged 18-30 years with Graves' hyperthyroidism. The CDR3: CASSPPSGTNYTF. CDR3 sequence (DNA): TGTGCCAGCAGCCCGCCGTCTGGCACGAACTACACCTTC.